The T cell receptor beta chain described here comes from a study of blood T cell repertoires in COVID-19 (dated by TCRdb to the early 2020s). Background for the entire study: Collaborator samples came from the United States, Italy and Spain and covered acute and convalescent phases of COVID-19. The samples were drawn from the first 160 participants of the ongoing ImmuneRACE study and from over a thousand subjects provided by 6 global collaborators. A freely available public database, intended as a resource for researchers studying the immune response to SARS-CoV-2, is where the repertoires were released. A de-identified subject ID, COVID-19 status, age in years and sex were almost always included in the sample metadata. Where available, HLA class I and class II types were taken from metadata supplied by the sample provider and were not determined by assay-based typing. The dataset comprised deeply sampled blood TCRbeta repertoires from subjects exposed to, actively infected with, or recovered from COVID-19. The material from the prospective study consisted of cDNA or gDNA derived from T cells, B-cell-depleted T cells, or PBMCs.

Summary of the overall study and its limitations: The quantity of clinical and demographic metadata differed by source and by participant and was supplied without curation.

TCRbeta CDR3 regions were amplified from genomic DNA by means of the immunoSEQ Assay, a bias-controlled multiplex PCR. As for the authors' bioinformatics: The number of nucleated cells in each sample was estimated from the amplification of reference gene primers within the assay. To quantify the absolute abundance of each unique TCRbeta CDR3 rearrangement, sequence reads were collapsed and filtered. For each sample, productive Simpson clonality was calculated as the square root of Simpson's diversity index across productive rearrangements. The immuneACCESS repertoire file appears here via TCRdb, limited to in-frame rearrangements. These files lack a portion of the clones; in checked studies, under half of the deficit traces to unresolved V genes, and the cause of the others is not known. V and J calls and clone size come straight from that table; D and trimming were deduced from the DNA. The sample table holds about 77,000 clones, of which under 95% were seen once. The ten largest clonotypes hold about 15% of the sample.

This clone is a singleton in its sample. The clone's antigen remains unknown. At one of its ends the junction is not consistent with the germline gene, which may arise from a read error. Collaborating institutions collected whole blood in K2EDTA tubes following their own protocols. Collaborator samples were shipped for TCRbeta analysis as frozen whole blood, isolated PBMCs, or DNA extracted from either sample type. The source of this sequence is an elderly woman with active or convalescent COVID-19. The sample was peripheral blood.

CDR3 sequence: CASSQALYFTNEKLFF. Here is the DNA: TGTGCCAGCAGTCAAGCGTTGTATTTTACTAATGAAAAACTGTTTTTT. The chain is assembled from TRBV3-1 (or the pseudogene TRBV3-2) and TRBJ1-4; confidence is insufficient to name the D gene. Looking up the germline V gene (reference sequence) yields CDR1 LGHDT and CDR2 YNNKEL. The CDR3 runs 16 residues from the cysteine to the phenylalanine. The entry retains the CDR3 DNA only, 48 bases that are in frame from base 1.